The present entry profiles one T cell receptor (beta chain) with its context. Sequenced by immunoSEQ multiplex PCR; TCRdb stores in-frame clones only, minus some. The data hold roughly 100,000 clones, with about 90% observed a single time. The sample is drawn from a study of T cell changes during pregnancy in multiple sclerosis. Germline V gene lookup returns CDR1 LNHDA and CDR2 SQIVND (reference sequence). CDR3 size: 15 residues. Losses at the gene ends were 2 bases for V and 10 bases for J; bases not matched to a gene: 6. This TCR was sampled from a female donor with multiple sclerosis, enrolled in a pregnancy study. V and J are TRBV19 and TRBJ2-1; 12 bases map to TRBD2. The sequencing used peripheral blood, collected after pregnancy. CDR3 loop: CASSILAGGLGEQFF. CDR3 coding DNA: TGTGCCAGTAGTATACTAGCGGGAGGGCTGGGCGAGCAGTTCTTC.